The next 14 T cell receptor beta chains were all read from a single sample in a study of beta chain features in type 1 diabetes. As every portion of the isolated RNA was reverse transcribed, the sequencing read expressed TCRB transcripts. Data came from immunoSEQ multiplex PCR; TCRdb stores just in-frame clones and leaves some out. This repertoire shows nearly 250,000 clones, about 71% found once; its top ten account for about 0.05%. Material: naive CD4+ T cells from blood. All receptors derive from a man aged 30 to 39 in good health.

The chain couples TRBV30 to TRBJ1-5; 8 bases match TRBD1. The CDR3 loop spans 15 amino acids. The germline V gene encodes CDR1 GTSNPN and CDR2 SVGIG (reference sequence). The V and J ends lost 1 base and 6 bases, in that order; junction bases with no gene match: 8. CDR3 residues: CAWSALDRGGQPQHF. For the CDR3, the DNA is TGTGCCTGGAGTGCCCTTGACAGGGGCGGTCAGCCCCAGCATTTT.

This sequence joins TRBV29-1 and TRBJ2-1; a possible D gene is TRBD2 (5 bases). The CDR3 is 12 residues long. Trimming took 7 bases from V and 7 from J, leaving 14 bases between them. Germline lookup yields CDR1 SQVTM and CDR2 ANQGSEA. The CDR3 here is CSGRGSPNEQFF. The CDR3, as DNA: TGCAGCGGCCGAGGGAGCCCAAATGAGCAGTTCTTC.

This rearrangement joins TRBV18 to TRBJ2-5, with D perhaps matching TRBD1 (6 bases). The CDR3 consists of 13 residues. The germline gives CDR1 KGHSH, CDR2 LQKENI. Trimming shortened V by 2 bases and J by 5 bases, and 9 bases separated the two germline ends. CDR3: CASSPFQGETQYF. In nucleotides, the CDR3 is TGTGCCAGCTCACCATTCCAGGGGGAGACCCAGTACTTC.

The gene calls are TRBV2 and TRBJ2-7; D remains ambiguous. CDR3 size: 15 residues. CDR1 and CDR2 (germline): SNHLY, FYNNEI. V dropped 1 base and J dropped 4 bases, with 14 bases sitting between them. The CDR3 nucleotides read TGTGCCAGCAGTGAAGGGGTGGTAGGGTCTTACGAGCAGTACTTC. It translates to CASSEGVVGSYEQYF.

Turning to this clone: Other DNA variants within this sample encode the same CDR3. This chain links TRBV30 with TRBJ2-1; D gene unclear. In germline, CDR1 is GTSNPN, CDR2 SVGIG (reference sequence). Trimming removed 1 base from V and 3 bases from J, with 7 bases in between. This CDR3 spans 13 amino acids. The CDR3 bases are TGTGCCTGGAGTGCGGGCCTCTACAATGAGCAGTTCTTC. Protein: CAWSAGLYNEQFF.

This chain uses TRBV21-1 with TRBJ1-5. TRBV21-1 is a pseudogene segment. This CDR3 spans 15 amino acids. CDR3 in DNA: TGTGTTAGGCTGGGAGGGGCCGCCCTTAATCAGCCCCAGCATTTT. Translating gives CVRLGGAALNQPQHF.

The chain is built from TRBV14 and TRBJ2-3, with D uncertain. Germline assignment: CDR1 SGHDN and CDR2 FVKESK. This CDR3 is built from 16 residues. Trimming removed 2 bases from V and 0 bases from J, with 12 bases in between. The CDR3 loop is CASSQFNGRSTDTQYF. The DNA of the CDR3 is TGTGCCAGCAGCCAATTTAACGGCAGGAGCACAGATACGCAGTATTTT.

V gene TRBV5-1 combines with J gene TRBJ2-7, with no clear D. Germline V lookup: CDR1 SGHRS, CDR2 YFSETQ. The ends were cut back, 2 bases at V and 6 bases at J, with 12 bases in the middle. The CDR3 has 13 amino acids. The DNA of the CDR3 is TGCGCCAGCAGCTTCTATGTAGAAGGCGAGCAGTACTTC. This translates into CASSFYVEGEQYF. The whole variable domain, remainder taken from reference TRBV5-1 and TRBJ2-7, is KAGVTQTPRYLIKTRGQQVTLSCSPISGHRSVSWYQQTPGQGLQFLFEYFSETQRNKGNFPGRFSGRQFSNSRSEMNVSTLELGDSALYLCASSFYVEGEQYFGPGTRLTVT.

The chain combines TRBV4-1 with TRBJ2-5, with D hard to call. With 2 bases removed from V and 5 bases from J, the gap between germline ends came to 12 bases. From germline, CDR1 is MGHRA and CDR2 YSYEKL. There are 14 residues in the CDR3. CDR3: CASSQILEVETQYF. The CDR3 nucleotides are TGCGCCAGCAGCCAAATCCTTGAGGTGGAGACCCAGTACTTC.

The rearrangement uses TRBV6-5 and TRBJ2-5; weak D call: TRBD2 (5 bases). This CDR3 has 14 amino acids. The germline V gene has CDR1 MNHEY and CDR2 SVGAGI. Trimming removed 3 bases at V and 2 bases at J, with 10 bases between. In DNA form, the CDR3 reads TGTGCCAGCAGTTATCTCAGCGGACAAGAGACCCAGTACTTC. It yields the protein CASSYLSGQETQYF.

The chain joins TRBV29-1 to TRBJ2-3, with D maybe TRBD2 (5 bases). This CDR3 has 13 residues. CDR1 SQVTM and CDR2 ANQGSEA come from the germline V gene. Trimming removed 7 bases at V and 4 bases at J, with 15 bases between. The chain's CDR3 is CSAPSGNPDTQYF. Written as DNA, the CDR3 is TGCAGCGCCCCGTCGGGGAACCCAGATACGCAGTATTTT.

The chain uses TRBV13 and TRBJ2-7; D not certain. This CDR3 spans 13 amino acids. Trimming stripped 5 bases from V and 3 bases from J, with 11 bases between. Germline CDR1 PRHDT, CDR2 FYEKMQ (reference sequence). The CDR3: CASSVGRYYEQYF. CDR3 in DNA: TGTGCCAGCAGCGTGGGTAGATACTACGAGCAGTACTTC. The variable domain in full, completed from reference TRBV13 and TRBJ2-7, reads AAGVIQSPRHLIKEKRETATLKCYPIPRHDTVYWYQQGPGQDPQFLISFYEKMQSDKGSIPDRFSAQQFSDYHSELNMSSLELGDSALYFCASSVGRYYEQYFGPGTRLTVT.

For this clone: The sample carries other DNA sequences with the same CDR3. The chain has TRBV14 and TRBJ2-3, with D unresolved. The ends were cut back, 3 bases at V and 4 bases at J, with 5 bases in the middle. Per the germline V gene, CDR1 is SGHDN and CDR2 is FVKESK. This CDR3 region has 12 residues. The CDR3 reads CASSQWADTQYF. As DNA, the CDR3 is TGTGCCAGCAGCCAGTGGGCAGATACGCAGTATTTT.

This clone has a single count. The chain has TRBV11-2 and TRBJ1-1; no clear D gene. The CDR3 has 12 residues. Germline V gene lookup returns CDR1 SGHAT and CDR2 FQNNGV. The V end was cut by 1 base, the J end by 4 bases, with 4 bases between. The CDR3 bases are TGTGCCAGCAGCTTAGGGACCACTGAAGCTTTCTTT. It yields the protein CASSLGTTEAFF.